A selection of T cell receptor beta chains follows, all from one sample in a study of low-dose radiotherapy and immunotherapy resistance in tumors. MiXCR was run by TCRdb on the reads, yielding one entry per CDR3 protein. The data show around 64,000 distinct CDR3 sequences, approximately 25% seen once. The starting material was PBMCs, obtained before treatment. These receptors all stem from a male donor with rectosigmoid adenocarcinoma. Each CDR3 is given with its conserved first and last residue. The order of the fields is J gene, V gene, D gene, clone size, CDR3 protein, CDR3 DNA. D genes are given only for firm matches. A clone size is listed for some rows: how often the clone was seen (once, few, many), or a class if it is expanded.

TRBJ2-7 TRBV4-1 NA NA CASSQGEGSAYEEYF TGCGCCAGCAGCCAAGGCGAAGGTTCGGCCTACGAGGAGTACTTC
TRBJ2-3 TRBV7-2 TRBD2 many CASSFSSGEADTQYF TGTGCCAGCAGCTTCTCTAGCGGGGAAGCAGATACGCAGTATTTT
TRBJ2-3 TRBV28 TRBD2 NA CASSSASASGPTDTQYF TGTGCCAGCAGTTCAGCGTCGGCTAGCGGACCCACAGATACGCAGTATTTT
TRBJ2-7 TRBV4-3 NA many CASSQEFGYEQYF TGCGCCAGCAGCCAAGAATTTGGCTACGAGCAGTACTTC
TRBJ2-1 TRBV5-1 TRBD2 many CASSLARREDYNEQFF TGCGCCAGCAGCTTGGCCAGGCGGGAGGATTACAATGAGCAGTTCTTC
TRBJ2-5 TRBV2 NA NA CASSDEGYETQYF TGTGCCAGCAGTGATGAGGGTTATGAGACCCAGTACTTC
TRBJ2-1 TRBV12-3/TRBV12-4 NA many CASSSTGGYNEQFF TGTGCCAGCAGTTCCACCGGAGGGTACAATGAGCAGTTCTTC
TRBJ2-5 TRBV6-1 TRBD1 few CASSEAKWDREETQYF TGTGCCAGCAGTGAAGCAAAATGGGACAGGGAGGAGACCCAGTACTTC
TRBJ1-2 TRBV19 NA many CASSDRSHYGYTF TGTGCCAGTAGCGACAGGTCTCACTATGGCTACACCTTC
TRBJ2-2 TRBV4-3 TRBD2 many CASSPFKVGLAGSGELFF TGCGCCAGCAGCCCCTTCAAAGTTGGCCTAGCGGGCTCCGGGGAGCTGTTTTTT
TRBJ2-7 TRBV29-1 NA few CSVVGIMGTISYEQYF TGCAGCGTTGTGGGGATTATGGGAACCATTAGTTACGAGCAGTACTTC
TRBJ2-1 TRBV28 TRBD2 once CASKLAGVYNEQFF TGTGCCAGCAAACTAGCGGGAGTGTACAATGAGCAGTTCTTC
TRBJ2-7 TRBV28 NA many CASSPGGVSKGYEQYF TGTGCCAGCAGCCCTGGGGGAGTTTCTAAAGGGTACGAGCAGTACTTC
TRBJ2-2 TRBV28 TRBD1 few CASRRTGDTGELFF TGTGCCAGCAGACGGACAGGCGACACCGGGGAGCTGTTTTTT
TRBJ2-3 TRBV28 TRBD1 NA CASSDRGVGTDTQYF TGTGCCAGCAGCGACAGGGGCGTGGGCACAGATACGCAGTATTTT
TRBJ2-1 TRBV4-3 TRBD2 many CASSQSYRLANEQFF TGCGCCAGCAGCCAGTCCTATCGACTAGCAAACGAGCAGTTCTTC
TRBJ2-1 TRBV30 TRBD2 NA CAWTAGGPVNEQFF TGTGCCTGGACGGCGGGGGGGCCAGTCAATGAGCAGTTCTTC
TRBJ1-1 TRBV6-5 NA many CASRRSHTGTNTEAFF TGTGCCAGCAGGAGGTCACACACGGGAACAAACACTGAAGCTTTCTTT
TRBJ2-3 TRBV20-1 NA many CSALFEGSADTQYF TGCAGTGCTCTTTTTGAAGGAAGCGCAGATACGCAGTATTTT
TRBJ2-2 TRBV27 NA many CASSLSWAGELFF TGTGCCAGCAGTTTATCCTGGGCCGGGGAGCTGTTTTTT
TRBJ1-3 TRBV4-3 NA many CASSQEVQAGNTIYF TGCGCCAGCAGCCAAGAAGTGCAGGCCGGAAACACCATATATTTT
TRBJ1-5 TRBV19 TRBD1 few CASSFRQGEQPQHF TGTGCCAGTAGTTTTAGACAGGGGGAACAGCCCCAGCATTTT
TRBJ1-1 TRBV20-1 NA many CSANSPLDTEAFF TGCAGTGCTAATTCACCCCTAGACACTGAAGCTTTCTTT
TRBJ2-7 TRBV21-1 NA many CASSKQYFYEQYF TGTGCCAGCAGCAAACAGTACTTCTACGAGCAGTACTTC
TRBJ1-2 TRBV6-2/TRBV6-3 NA many CASSDRPADSPGYGYTF TGTGCCAGCAGTGATCGGCCGGCAGATTCCCCTGGCTATGGCTACACCTTC
TRBJ2-2 TRBV15 NA many CATSREGQGRGELFF TGTGCCACCAGCAGAGAGGGGCAGGGGCGCGGGGAGCTGTTTTTT
TRBJ2-1 TRBV6-5 TRBD2 many CASSARLAANALNEQFF TGTGCCAGCAGTGCTCGACTAGCGGCTAATGCCCTCAATGAGCAGTTCTTC
TRBJ2-7 TRBV5-1 NA NA CASSFHRDTYEQYF TGCGCCAGCAGCTTTCACCGGGACACCTACGAGCAGTACTTC
TRBJ2-1 TRBV3-1 TRBD2 NA CASSPIPLAETYNEQFF TGTGCCAGCAGCCCGATCCCCCTAGCGGAGACATACAATGAGCAGTTCTTC
TRBJ2-1 TRBV6-2/TRBV6-3 NA many CASTSGPGYNEQFF TGTGCCAGCACCTCGGGACCCGGATACAATGAGCAGTTCTTC
TRBJ2-1 TRBV10-3 TRBD1 many CAIRATGTGDSNEQFF TGTGCCATCAGGGCGACCGGGACAGGGGATTCCAATGAGCAGTTCTTC
TRBJ2-7 TRBV10-2 TRBD2 NA CASSEPRSSGGRDEQYF TGCGCCAGCAGTGAGCCACGATCTAGCGGGGGCAGAGACGAGCAGTACTTC
TRBJ2-1 TRBV6-1 TRBD1 NA CASRRGQGKDEQFF TGTGCCAGCAGGCGGGGACAGGGTAAGGATGAGCAGTTCTTC
TRBJ2-1 TRBV2 TRBD2 few CASSGRAGLAGDNEQFF TGTGCCAGCAGTGGGCGTGCGGGGCTAGCGGGGGACAATGAGCAGTTCTTC
TRBJ2-7 TRBV6-1 NA NA CASSEVSDTPYEQYF TGTGCCAGCAGTGAGGTCAGTGACACTCCCTACGAGCAGTACTTC
TRBJ2-5 TRBV6-1 NA many CASSEALRGFWETQYF TGTGCCAGCAGTGAAGCGCTTCGGGGGTTTTGGGAGACCCAGTACTTC
TRBJ1-5 TRBV7-9 NA NA CASSHGLPRQPQHF TGTGCCAGCAGCCACGGACTCCCCAGGCAGCCCCAGCATTTT
TRBJ2-5 TRBV28 NA medium-sized CASSRGVQETQYF TGTGCCAGCAGCCGGGGTGTACAAGAGACCCAGTACTTC
TRBJ2-1 TRBV14 TRBD1 few CASSRITGTGGDEQFF TGTGCCAGCAGCCGCATAACCGGGACAGGGGGCGATGAGCAGTTCTTC
TRBJ1-1 TRBV18 TRBD1 medium-sized CASSPKGRRGPVTEAFF TGTGCCAGCTCACCAAAAGGTCGCAGGGGGCCGGTAACTGAAGCTTTCTTT
TRBJ1-4 TRBV28 NA many CASSLSPGPLNEKLFF TGTGCCAGCAGTTTATCCCCCGGACCCCTTAATGAAAAACTGTTTTTT
TRBJ2-4 TRBV28 TRBD1 NA CASGQGPSKNIQYF TGTGCCAGCGGACAGGGTCCCTCCAAAAACATTCAGTACTTC
TRBJ2-7 TRBV14 NA many CASSQMAGFYEQYF TGTGCCAGCAGCCAAATGGCTGGTTTCTACGAGCAGTACTTC
TRBJ2-7 TRBV18 TRBD2 NA CASSDPAGGSPYEQYF TGTGCCAGCTCAGACCCAGCGGGAGGTTCTCCCTACGAGCAGTACTTC